This record covers a single TCR beta chain. A modified ARM-PCR protocol with three rounds of nested PCR amplified TCRbeta. TCRdb processed the multiplex PCR reads anew with MiXCR; each CDR3 protein has one entry. The sample has under 150,000 distinct CDR3 sequences; approximately 64% are singletons. This record comes from a study of tumor and adjacent non-tumor tissue in lung cancer. Study at large: Patients comprised about eleven adenocarcinoma, a couple of squamous cell carcinoma and 1 small cell lung cancer.

V was pared by 7 bases and J by 0 bases, with 16 bases of the junction left unmatched. The CDR3 is 18 residues long. Germline assignment: CDR1 SGHRS and CDR2 YFSETQ. This sample's RNA came from whole unsorted tissue. The V call is TRBV5-1, the J call TRBJ2-1; TRBD1 agrees at 7 bases. The source is a man in his 60s with small cell lung cancer. The specimen sequenced was lung tumor tissue. CDR3 protein: CASALESGGPSSYNEQFF. The CDR3 DNA sequence: TGCGCCAGCGCGTTAGAATCAGGGGGTCCTAGCTCCTACAATGAGCAGTTCTTC. The complete variable domain, with remaining parts taken from reference TRBV5-1 and TRBJ2-1, reads KAGVTQTPRYLIKTRGQQVTLSCSPISGHRSVSWYQQTPGQGLQFLFEYFSETQRNKGNFPGRFSGRQFSNSRSEMNVSTLELGDSALYLCASALESGGPSSYNEQFFGPGTRLTVL.